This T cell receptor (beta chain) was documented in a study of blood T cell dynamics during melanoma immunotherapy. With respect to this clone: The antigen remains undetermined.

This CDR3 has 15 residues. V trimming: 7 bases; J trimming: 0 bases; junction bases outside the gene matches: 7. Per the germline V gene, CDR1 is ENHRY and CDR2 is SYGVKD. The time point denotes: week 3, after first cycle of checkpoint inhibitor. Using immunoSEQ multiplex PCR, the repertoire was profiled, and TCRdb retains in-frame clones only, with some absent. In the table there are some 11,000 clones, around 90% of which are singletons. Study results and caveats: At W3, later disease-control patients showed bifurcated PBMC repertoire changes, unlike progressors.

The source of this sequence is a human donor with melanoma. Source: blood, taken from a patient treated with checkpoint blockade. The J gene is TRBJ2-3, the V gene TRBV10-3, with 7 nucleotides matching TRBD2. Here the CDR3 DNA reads TGTGCCATCAAAACTAGCGTCACTAGCACAGATACGCAGTATTTT. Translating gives CAIKTSVTSTDTQYF.